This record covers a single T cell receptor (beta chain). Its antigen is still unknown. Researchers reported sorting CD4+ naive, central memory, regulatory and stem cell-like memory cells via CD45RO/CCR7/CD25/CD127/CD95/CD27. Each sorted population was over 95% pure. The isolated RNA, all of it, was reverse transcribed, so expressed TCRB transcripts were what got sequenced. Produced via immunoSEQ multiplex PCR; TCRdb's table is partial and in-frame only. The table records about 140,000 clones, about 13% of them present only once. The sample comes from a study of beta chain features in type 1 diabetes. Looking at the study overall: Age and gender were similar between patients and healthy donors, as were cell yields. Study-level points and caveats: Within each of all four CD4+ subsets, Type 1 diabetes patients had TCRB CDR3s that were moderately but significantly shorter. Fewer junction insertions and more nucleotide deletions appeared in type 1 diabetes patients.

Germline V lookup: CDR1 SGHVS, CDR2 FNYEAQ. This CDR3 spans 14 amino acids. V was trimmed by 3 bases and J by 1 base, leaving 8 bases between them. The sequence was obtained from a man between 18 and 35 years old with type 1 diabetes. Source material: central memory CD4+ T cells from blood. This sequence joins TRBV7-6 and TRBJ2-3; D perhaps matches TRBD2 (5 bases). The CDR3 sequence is CASSLLGGTDTQYF. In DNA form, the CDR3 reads TGTGCCAGCAGCTTGTTGGGAGGCACAGATACGCAGTATTTT.